This entry is about one T cell receptor beta chain. This clonotype was picked up many times. The specificity of this receptor is unknown. No quality values exist for individual bases; no much larger clone is one base distant. This was a case-control study nested in a cohort of healthcare workers in London, UK, who had nasopharyngeal swab PCR tests and blood samples taken every week. Healthcare workers were enrolled in the week of the UK lockdown, from 23 to 31 March 2020, and were followed every week for up to roughly 15 weeks. Library preparation used 5' RACE. Sequencer: NextSeq 500. To correct for sequencing error and PCR bias, the TCR library protocol tagged individual cDNA molecules with unique molecular identifiers. TCR alpha and beta chains were both sequenced, and the abundances of alpha and beta sequences in each sample were closely correlated with each other. The authors' pipeline ran thus. V gene, J gene and CDR3 annotation of TCR sequences was performed with Decombinator V4. TCRs were defined as expanded if a significant change between any two time points was detected under a Poisson model with p below 0.0001. TCR abundances were normalised to the total number of TCRs sequenced in each sample and reported as counts per million. TRAV1-2 paired with TRAJ12, TRAJ20 or TRAJ33 defined MAIT TCRs, while TRAV10 paired with TRAJ18 defined iNKT TCRs. VDJdb, accessed 1 November 2021, was searched for CMV, EBV and SARS-CoV-2 annotated TCRs, excluding TCRs annotated for multiple antigens. The public reads were reanalyzed by TCRdb: fastp trimming at Q25, MiXCR alignment, in-frame beta chains only. CDR3 protein duplicates are merged, each entry listing the most common genes and DNA. Clone size and V and J calls follow TCRdb, not the original study. The sample records tens of thousands of distinct CDR3 sequences, 9% to 15% of which are singletons. Together, the top ten hold more than 15% of the sample.

The sample comes from a study of early T cells in non-severe SARS-CoV-2 infection (dated by TCRdb to 2020 to 2023). Study-level background: Bulk RNA from unsorted whole blood was used for TCR sequencing, so alpha and beta chains could not be paired.

The CDR3 goes from the cysteine to the phenylalanine over 13 residues. CDR3 DNA only is kept here, 39 bases in frame from base 1. Trimming removed 3 bases from V and 2 bases from J, leaving 10 bases between the germline ends. CDR1 and CDR2 (SQVTM, ANQGSEA) derive from the germline V gene. The paper's findings and limits, for the study overall: VDJdb matching was skewed toward anti-spike CD8 responses and likely underestimated virus-specific expansions, missing private and CD4 specificities.

The clonotype originates from an adult who was a healthcare worker with PCR-confirmed SARS-CoV-2 infection or an uninfected control (not recorded which). The sample consisted of whole blood. The V gene is TRBV29-1 and the J gene is TRBJ1-2, with no reliable assignment of the D segment. Here is the DNA: TGCAGCGTTGAGTTCGGGCAGAACTATGGCTACACCTTC. Its translation reads: CSVEFGQNYGYTF.